Sequencing of this T cell receptor (beta chain) was carried out in a study of shared clonotypes between healthy human individuals. Study-level results: Rarefaction indicated that sorted-subset sequencing remained incomplete although depth was large.

Sequenced by immunoSEQ multiplex PCR; TCRdb stores in-frame clones only, minus some. The sample yields about 2,500,000 clones, roughly 92% seen once. With respect to this clone: Its target is not known. The sample holds other DNA sequences that translate to the same CDR3.

Donors were healthy HIV-negative adults without recent acute infections or vaccinations. Negatively enriched CD4+ T cells were divided by CD45RA into naive and memory. The CDR3 has 11 amino acids. Germline CDR1 is KGHSH and CDR2 is LQKENI. Trimming shortened V by 3 bases and J by 6 bases, and 2 bases separated the two germline ends. The chain links TRBV18 to TRBJ2-2; D is ambiguous. Sequencing used naive CD4+ T cells sorted from blood. Specified subset: CD45RA+ positively selected. The sequence came from a man between 18 and 35 years old in good health. CDR3 nucleotide sequence: TGTGCCAGCTCACCCGCCGGGGAGCTGTTTTTT. It specifies CASSPAGELFF.